This T cell receptor beta chain was captured by sequencing in a study of cytomegalovirus exposure and HLA in healthy donors (dated by TCRdb to 2016 to 2017). Background on the whole study: According to a later analysis, the 120 or so validation repertoires were produced on the same platform as the 666 repertoires of the first cohort. Along with the approximately 620-subject first cohort, a separate validation cohort of over a hundred different subjects was used. The aim of the study was to test whether cataloging public T cell receptors could identify signatures of past pathogen exposure. The study combined high-throughput TCR immunosequencing, statistical association of individual TCRs with disease status, and machine learning to predict cytomegalovirus infection status. General findings and caveats noted by the study authors: In a later analysis, TCRs clustered in the first cohort were found to also tend to co-occur in the roughly 130 validation repertoires, with approximately 93% of cluster scores above 0. In vitro tests confirmed that a few of the cytomegalovirus-associated TCR beta chains recognize cytomegalovirus antigens. While some public TCRs were present in many individuals, most TCR sequences turned up only very rarely across donors. The study listed 150 to 200 TCR beta chains as associated with cytomegalovirus. The validation cohort had no HLA typing available for a later analysis, so co-occurrence within that cohort was assessed over all 120 or so repertoires. The classifier was reported to diagnose cytomegalovirus status with high specificity and sensitivity in both the original and validation cohorts. It was suggested by the authors that the approach could potentially be generalized to other disease states and immunological phenotypes.

Libraries were prepared through the immunoSEQ multiplex PCR assay. Turning to the authors' computational methods: To diagnose cytomegalovirus status from the catalog of TCR beta chain sequences, a statistical classification framework was built. What TCRdb holds here is the immuneACCESS table cut down to in-frame rearrangements. Part of the clones is not present; checked against another copy, under half of the missing clones reflect an unresolved V gene, and the others are unexplained. From that table come the V and J calls and clone size; the DNA was used to work out D and trimming. The sample table shows about 68,000 clones, and 91% are seen once. Around 3.2% of the sample comes from the top ten. The CDR3 starts with the cysteine, ends with the phenylalanine, and has 18 residues. Of the read, only the CDR3 DNA is kept; its 54 bases are in frame from base 1. According to the germline V gene, CDR1 reads SGHVS and CDR2 reads FQNEAQ. Trimming leaves V shorter by 0 bases and J shorter by 4 bases, with the junction holding 10 bases beyond the gene matches.

Separate from the roughly 660-subject first cohort, the validation cohort of 90 to 150 subjects was the group to which the donors belonged. This clone was counted once. Its antigen specificity is not known. Per-base quality was not reported, and no clone a single base away is much larger than it. This TCR was recovered from a man aged 18 to 29 in good health and CMV-seronegative. The material sequenced was PBMCs. This chain joins TRBV7-8 to TRBJ2-1, with 9 central nucleotides matching TRBD2. DNA sequence: TGTGCCAGCAGCTTAGCGCAGTCTAGCGGGATACGTTACAATGAGCAGTTCTTC. This is translated as CASSLAQSSGIRYNEQFF.